The clone carrying this TCR beta chain was recorded a few times. With V trimmed by 6 bases and J by 12 bases, 8 bases remained unmatched. This CDR3 is 13 amino acids long. This sample is part of a study of T cells of healthy individuals. TCRdb independently ran MiXCR on the 5' RACE reads; one entry per CDR3 protein. The sample lists roughly 87,000 distinct CDR3 sequences; under 20% were seen once. The rearrangement joins TRBV12-3 or TRBV12-4 to TRBJ1-5; 10 positions agree with TRBD1. This receptor was taken from a human donor in good health. CDR3 nucleotides: TGTGCCAGCAGCAACACCGGACAGGGGGACCAGCATTTT. Protein: CASSNTGQGDQHF.